The 17 T cell receptor beta chains given below trace back to one sample, sequenced in a study of cytomegalovirus exposure and HLA in healthy donors. The PCR used 60 Vbeta and 13 Jbeta primers. Clones were sequenced by immunoSEQ multiplex PCR, and TCRdb holds only the in-frame ones, with some missing. The sample lists fewer than 250,000 clones, 60% to 80% occurring once. Sequencing was carried out using PBMCs. The receptors stem from a male donor in good health and CMV-seronegative.

The V call is TRBV2, the J call TRBJ2-5, with 11 bases that match TRBD2. CDR3 length: 15 residues. Per the germline V gene, CDR1 is SNHLY and CDR2 is FYNNEI. V shed 4 bases and J 5 bases; nucleotides not matched to a gene: 6. The CDR3 here is CASSVGLADGETQYF. The CDR3 DNA sequence: TGTGCCAGCAGTGTGGGACTAGCGGACGGGGAGACCCAGTACTTC.

This clone was recorded only once. The CDR3 sequence is CASSPGQGGRETQYF. In nucleotides, the CDR3 is TGTGCCAGCAGCCCGGGACAGGGTGGTCGCGAGACCCAGTACTTC. V usage is TRBV7-9 and J usage is TRBJ2-5; 9 nucleotides match TRBD1. From germline, CDR1 is SEHNR and CDR2 FQNEAQ (reference sequence). With 5 bases clipped from V and 5 bases from J, the junction kept 9 bases outside the gene matches. This CDR3 has 15 amino acids.

CDR3 sequence reads: CAWSEQKNQPQHF. In DNA form, the CDR3 reads TGTGCCTGGAGTGAACAGAAGAATCAGCCCCAGCATTTT. The V and J genes are TRBV30 and TRBJ1-5; D call uncertain. The CDR3 is 13 residues long. Trimming removed 1 base from V and 4 bases from J, with 8 bases in between. Germline V gives CDR1 GTSNPN, CDR2 SVGIG (reference sequence). The full variable domain, completed using reference TRBV30 and TRBJ1-5, is SQTIHQWPATLVQPVGSPLSLECTVEGTSNPNLYWYRQAAGRGLQLLFYSVGIGQISSEVPQNLSASRPQDRQFILSSKKLLLSDSGFYLCAWSEQKNQPQHFGDGTRLSIL.

This clone occurred a few times. The chain recombines TRBV27 with TRBJ2-7, with TRBD2 matching 7 bases. CDR1 is MNHEY, CDR2 SMNVEV, per germline (reference sequence). The CDR3 runs to 13 residues. V trimming: 5 bases; J trimming: 4 bases; junction bases outside the gene matches: 5. For the CDR3, the DNA is TGTGCCAGCAGTATGCGGGAGACGTACGAGCAGTACTTC. It specifies CASSMRETYEQYF.

The chain recombines TRBV4-2 with TRBJ2-1; 11 bases line up with TRBD2. CDR3 length equals 16 residues. Per the germline V gene, CDR1 is LGHNA and CDR2 is YNFKEQ. The trim removed 4 bases at V and 3 bases at J, leaving 5 bases unmatched. CDR3 sequence: CASSPPTSGDYNEQFF. The DNA for the CDR3 is TGTGCCAGCAGCCCCCCGACTAGCGGGGACTACAATGAGCAGTTCTTC.

The J gene is TRBJ2-1, the V gene TRBV7-2, with TRBD2 as a possible D gene (5 bases). Trimming cost V 6 bases and J 8 bases, with 20 bases left between them. The CDR3 is 15 residues long. Per germline, CDR1 SGHTA and CDR2 FQGNSA. Here the CDR3 DNA reads TGTGCCAGCAGTTCCTCTAGTGGTCTGCGGGATGAGCAGTTCTTC. This encodes CASSSSSGLRDEQFF.

The chain carries TRBV28 and TRBJ2-7, with a weak D call TRBD1 (5 bases). This CDR3 is built from 12 residues. Trimming took off 7 bases at V and 1 base at J, with 8 bases between the two ends. Per the germline V gene, CDR1 is MDHEN and CDR2 is SYDVKM. CDR3 residues: CASTPGSYEQYF. CDR3 in DNA: TGTGCCAGCACCCCAGGGTCCTACGAGCAGTACTTC.

V and J are TRBV15 and TRBJ2-7; 9 nucleotides match TRBD1. This CDR3 has 15 amino acids. Germline V gives CDR1 LNHNV, CDR2 YYDKDF (reference sequence). The ends lost 0 bases at V and 6 bases at J; junction bases unmatched: 6. CDR3 in amino acids: CATSRDRTGESEQYF. The CDR3 DNA reads as TGTGCCACCAGCAGAGATAGGACAGGGGAGTCCGAGCAGTACTTC.

The genes are TRBV12-5 and TRBJ2-1; 9 bases are shared with TRBD1. V was pared by 6 bases and J by 8 bases, with 5 bases of the junction left unmatched. Germline CDR1 LGHNT, CDR2 FRNRAP. There are 13 residues in the CDR3. CDR3 DNA: TGTGCTAGTGGGGGACAGGGTCAGGATGAGCAGTTCTTC. Translating gives CASGGQGQDEQFF.

This rearrangement joins TRBV6-5 to TRBJ2-7; 11 nucleotides align to TRBD1. Losses at the gene ends were 7 bases for V and 5 bases for J; bases not matched to a gene: 7. In germline, CDR1 is MNHEY, CDR2 SVGAGI. There are 14 residues in the CDR3. CDR3 bases: TGTGCCAGCATCGGGACAGGGGGATCCAACGAGCAGTACTTC. Protein product: CASIGTGGSNEQYF.

The chain employs TRBV7-3 and TRBJ2-5; TRBD2 aligns across 11 bases. Germline loops: CDR1 SGHTA, CDR2 FQGTGA. This CDR3 comprises 15 residues. With V trimmed by 5 bases and J by 4 bases, 6 bases remained unmatched. For the CDR3, the DNA is TGTGCCAGCAGCCCCTTAGCGGGGGGGATAGAGACCCAGTACTTC. Its protein product is CASSPLAGGIETQYF.

The chain recombines TRBV4-1 with TRBJ2-5; possible D gene TRBD1, 5 bases. The germline V and J ends were trimmed by 0 bases and 5 bases, with 13 bases remaining between them. Germline V gene lookup returns CDR1 MGHRA and CDR2 YSYEKL. CDR3 length: 15 residues. This CDR3 reads CASSQEGRVGETQYF. DNA for the CDR3: TGCGCCAGCAGCCAAGAGGGCAGGGTCGGGGAGACCCAGTACTTC.

This chain connects TRBV6-5 to TRBJ1-4; D gene unclear. Trimming removed 0 bases at V and 1 base at J, with 6 bases between. The CDR3 covers 15 residues. Per germline, CDR1 MNHEY and CDR2 SVGAGI. CDR3 DNA sequence: TGTGCCAGCAGTTACTCACCAGAAACTAATGAAAAACTGTTTTTT. Residues: CASSYSPETNEKLFF.

The chain combines TRBV5-1 with TRBJ2-1; D gene ambiguous. V gave up 1 base and J gave up 8 bases, with 4 bases separating them. The CDR3 is 11 residues long. In germline, CDR1 is SGHRS, CDR2 YFSETQ. CDR3 nucleotides: TGCGCCAGCAGCTTGCGCGATGAGCAGTTCTTC. Translation: CASSLRDEQFF.

This clone showed up just a few times. The chain couples TRBV30 to TRBJ2-1; 14 nucleotides match TRBD2. The length of the CDR3 is 19 residues. The germline V gene encodes CDR1 GTSNPN and CDR2 SVGIG (reference sequence). J was trimmed by 7 bases and V by 0 bases; bases with no gene match: 14. The DNA for the CDR3 is TGTGCCTGGAGTGTTAGGGGACTAGCGGGAGCTCTATGGGAAAATGAGCAGTTCTTC. Translation: CAWSVRGLAGALWENEQFF. The full variable domain, with the rest looked up from reference TRBV30 and TRBJ2-1, is SQTIHQWPATLVQPVGSPLSLECTVEGTSNPNLYWYRQAAGRGLQLLFYSVGIGQISSEVPQNLSASRPQDRQFILSSKKLLLSDSGFYLCAWSVRGLAGALWENEQFFGPGTRLTVL.

This clone was found once. V usage is TRBV4-3 and J usage is TRBJ2-3, with 8 bases aligning to TRBD2. The CDR3 totals 18 residues. The junction had 22 bases not matched to a gene; V was cut back by 9 bases and J by 5 bases. Germline CDR1 reads LGHNA; CDR2 reads YSLEER. CDR3 nucleotide sequence: TGCGCCAGAGCAATAAATACCGGGACTAGTAGGATGGGAGATACGCAGTATTTT. Encoded protein: CARAINTGTSRMGDTQYF.

This clone was found a few times. V usage is TRBV6-5 and J usage is TRBJ1-1; perhaps TRBD1 as D (6 bases). CDR1 MNHEY and CDR2 SVGAGI come from the germline V gene. The CDR3 spans 15 residues. Trimming took off 6 bases at V and 0 bases at J, with 14 bases between the two ends. The CDR3 reads CASRVRGIMNTEAFF. The CDR3 DNA reads as TGTGCCAGCAGGGTTAGGGGGATTATGAACACTGAAGCTTTCTTT.